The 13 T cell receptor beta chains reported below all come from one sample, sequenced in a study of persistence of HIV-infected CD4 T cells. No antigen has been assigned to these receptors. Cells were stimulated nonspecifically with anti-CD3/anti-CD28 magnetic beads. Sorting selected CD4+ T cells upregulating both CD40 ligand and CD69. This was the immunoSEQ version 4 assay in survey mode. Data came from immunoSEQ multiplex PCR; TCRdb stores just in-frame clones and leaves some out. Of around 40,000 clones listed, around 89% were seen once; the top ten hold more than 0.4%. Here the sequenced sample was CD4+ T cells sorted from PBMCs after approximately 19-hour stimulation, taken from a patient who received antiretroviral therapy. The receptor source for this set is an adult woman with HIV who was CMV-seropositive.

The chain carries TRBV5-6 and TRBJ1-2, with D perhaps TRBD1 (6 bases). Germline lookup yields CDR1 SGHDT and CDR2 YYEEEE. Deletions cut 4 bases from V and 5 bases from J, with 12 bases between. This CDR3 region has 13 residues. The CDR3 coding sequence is TGTGCCAGCAGCGCCGACAGGACGTATGGCTACACCTTC. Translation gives CASSADRTYGYTF.

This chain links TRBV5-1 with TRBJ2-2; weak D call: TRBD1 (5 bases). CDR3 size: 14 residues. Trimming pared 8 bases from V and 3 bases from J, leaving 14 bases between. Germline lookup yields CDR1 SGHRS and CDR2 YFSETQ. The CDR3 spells CASAPVRDTGELFF. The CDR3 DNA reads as TGCGCCAGTGCACCGGTCAGGGACACCGGGGAGCTGTTTTTT.

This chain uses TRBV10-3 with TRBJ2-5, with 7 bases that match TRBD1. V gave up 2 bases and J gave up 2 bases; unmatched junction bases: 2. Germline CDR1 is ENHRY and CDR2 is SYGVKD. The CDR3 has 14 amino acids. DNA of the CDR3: TGTGCCATCAGTGAGGACAGGGATCAAGAGACCCAGTACTTC. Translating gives CAISEDRDQETQYF.

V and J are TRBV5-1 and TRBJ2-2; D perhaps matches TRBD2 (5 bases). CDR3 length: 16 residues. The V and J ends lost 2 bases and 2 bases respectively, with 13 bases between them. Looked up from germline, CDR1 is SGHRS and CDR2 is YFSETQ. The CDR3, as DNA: TGCGCCAGCAGCTTTTCCGGGGTCATTAACACCGGGGAGCTGTTTTTT. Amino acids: CASSFSGVINTGELFF.

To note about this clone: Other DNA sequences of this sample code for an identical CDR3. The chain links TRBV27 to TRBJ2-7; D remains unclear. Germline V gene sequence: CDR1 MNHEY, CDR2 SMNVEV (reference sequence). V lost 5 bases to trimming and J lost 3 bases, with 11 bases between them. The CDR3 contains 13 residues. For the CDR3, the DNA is TGTGCCAGCAGTACCTCACCTCTCTACGAGCAGTACTTC. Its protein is CASSTSPLYEQYF.

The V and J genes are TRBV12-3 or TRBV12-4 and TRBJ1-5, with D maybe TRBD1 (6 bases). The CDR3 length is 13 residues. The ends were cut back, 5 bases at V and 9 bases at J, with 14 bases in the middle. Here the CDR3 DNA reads TGTGCCAGCAGTGTACAGGGTGAAGGGCCCCAGCATTTT. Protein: CASSVQGEGPQHF.

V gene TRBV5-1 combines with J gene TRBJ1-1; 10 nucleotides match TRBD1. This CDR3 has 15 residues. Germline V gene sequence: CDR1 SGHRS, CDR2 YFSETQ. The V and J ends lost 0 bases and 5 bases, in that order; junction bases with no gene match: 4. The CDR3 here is CASSLEGTGVTEAFF. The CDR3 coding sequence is TGCGCCAGCAGCTTGGAGGGGACAGGGGTAACTGAAGCTTTCTTT.

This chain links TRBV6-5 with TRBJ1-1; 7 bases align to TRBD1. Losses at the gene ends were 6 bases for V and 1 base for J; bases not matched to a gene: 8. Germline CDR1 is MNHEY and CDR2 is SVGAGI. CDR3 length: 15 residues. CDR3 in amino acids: CASRPPRGGNTEAFF. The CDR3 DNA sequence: TGTGCCAGCAGGCCCCCCAGGGGGGGGAACACTGAAGCTTTCTTT.

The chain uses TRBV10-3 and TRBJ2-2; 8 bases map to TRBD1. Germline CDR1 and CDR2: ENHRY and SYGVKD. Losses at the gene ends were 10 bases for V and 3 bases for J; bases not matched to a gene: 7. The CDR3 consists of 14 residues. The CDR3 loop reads CATKGQVYTGELFF. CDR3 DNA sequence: TGTGCCACTAAGGGACAGGTCTACACCGGGGAGCTGTTTTTT.

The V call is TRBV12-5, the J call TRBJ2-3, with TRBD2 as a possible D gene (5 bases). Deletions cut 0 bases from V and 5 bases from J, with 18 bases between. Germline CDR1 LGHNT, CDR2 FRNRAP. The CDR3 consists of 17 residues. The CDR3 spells CASGLVLQKEVKDTQYF. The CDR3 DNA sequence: TGTGCTAGTGGTTTGGTACTGCAAAAGGAGGTGAAAGATACGCAGTATTTT.

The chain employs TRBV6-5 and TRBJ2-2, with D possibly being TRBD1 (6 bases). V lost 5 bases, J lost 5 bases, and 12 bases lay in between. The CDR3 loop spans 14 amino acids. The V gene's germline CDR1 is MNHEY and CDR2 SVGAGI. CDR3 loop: CASSQGPGTGELFF. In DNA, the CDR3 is TGTGCCAGCAGTCAGGGGCCTGGAACCGGGGAGCTGTTTTTT.

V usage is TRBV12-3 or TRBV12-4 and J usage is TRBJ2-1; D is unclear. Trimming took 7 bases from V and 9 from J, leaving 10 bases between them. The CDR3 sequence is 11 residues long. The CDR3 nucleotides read TGTGCCAGCACCCCTTTGCGTGAGCAGTTCTTC. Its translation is CASTPLREQFF.

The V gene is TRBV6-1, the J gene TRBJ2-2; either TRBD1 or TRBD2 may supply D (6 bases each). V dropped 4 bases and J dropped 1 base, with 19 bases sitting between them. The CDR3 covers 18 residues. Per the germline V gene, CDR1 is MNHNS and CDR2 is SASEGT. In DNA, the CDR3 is TGTGCCAGCAGTGGAGGTCGGGGGCAGTTAATGAACACCGGGGAGCTGTTTTTT. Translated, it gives CASSGGRGQLMNTGELFF.